Presented here are 20 T cell receptor beta chains from one specimen sequenced in a study of monozygotic twins with inflammatory bowel disease. With the 5' RACE reads reprocessed, TCRdb shows one record per CDR3 protein and no DNA. The sample features over 110,000 distinct CDR3 sequences, with about 2.6% in its top ten. What was sequenced was blood. The receptors come from a human donor with ulcerative colitis or Crohn's disease, or a healthy co-twin of an affected twin (not recorded which).

This rearrangement joins TRBV21-1 to TRBJ2-3; lacking DNA, the TRBD2 call made by TCRdb goes unchecked. TRBV21-1 is a pseudogene locus. The CDR3 contains 20 residues. CDR3 region: CASSKARRSLAGGSGDTQYF.

The chain employs TRBV20-1 and TRBJ1-1. CDR3 length: 11 amino acids. Germline lookup yields CDR1 DFQATT and CDR2 SNEGSKA (reference sequence). The chain's CDR3 is CSARLNWEAFF.

This chain connects TRBV7-2 to TRBJ2-1; TCRdb indicates TRBD1, and absent DNA this call remains unverified. CDR1 is SGHTA, CDR2 FQGNSA, per germline. There are 15 residues in the CDR3. The CDR3 loop is CASRYGQGVYNEQFF.

This chain connects TRBV2 to TRBJ2-7. From germline, CDR1 is SNHLY and CDR2 FYNNEI. The CDR3 consists of 13 residues. The CDR3 region is CASSDEGPYEQYF.

The chain combines TRBV5-4 with TRBJ2-5; the TCRdb D gene call, TRBD2, has no DNA to confirm it. This CDR3 spans 15 amino acids. Germline assignment: CDR1 SGHNT and CDR2 YYREEE (reference sequence). Here the CDR3 reads CASSLRAAGAETQYF.

The V gene is TRBV19, the J gene TRBJ2-1. Germline values: CDR1 LNHDA, CDR2 SQIVND (reference sequence). This CDR3 has 13 amino acids. CDR3 sequence: CASSIGGIHEQFF.

The chain carries TRBV12-3 or TRBV12-4 and TRBJ2-7. This CDR3 comprises 15 residues. The CDR3: CASSLRFRRSYEQYF.

The chain couples TRBV6-5 to TRBJ1-3. Germline V lookup: CDR1 MNHEY, CDR2 SVGAGI. This CDR3 spans 17 amino acids. CDR3 sequence reads: CASSYLSGRRRGNTIYF.

The chain recombines TRBV5-8 with TRBJ1-2. Germline CDR1 and CDR2: SGHTS and YDEGEE. This CDR3 is built from 11 residues. CDR3 sequence: CASSTNYGYTF. Filled out from reference TRBV5-8 and TRBJ1-2, the complete variable domain reads EAGVTQSPTHLIKTRGQQATLRCSPISGHTSVYWYQQALGLGLQFLLWYDEGEERNRGNFPPRFSGRQFPNYSSELNVNALELEDSALYLCASSTNYGYTFGSGTRLTVV.

This chain uses TRBV29-1 with TRBJ1-1; TCRdb calls TRBD1, which cannot be checked without DNA. Germline V gene lookup returns CDR1 SQVTM and CDR2 ANQGSEA. This CDR3 has 12 amino acids. The CDR3 reads CSVRTTGGDAFF.

The rearrangement joins TRBV30 to TRBJ2-2. The CDR3 sequence is 14 residues long. The V gene's germline CDR1 is GTSNPN and CDR2 SVGIG (reference sequence). This CDR3 is CAYGELRNTGELFF.

The chain links TRBV7-2 to TRBJ2-1; as DNA is missing, the TRBD1 call by TCRdb cannot be tested. Germline V gene lookup returns CDR1 SGHTA and CDR2 FQGNSA. CDR3 length equals 13 residues. CDR3 loop: CASSSGDRPGQFF. The whole variable domain, filled in from reference TRBV7-2 and TRBJ2-1, reads GAGVSQSPSNKVTEKGKDVELRCDPISGHTALYWYRQSLGQGLEFLIYFQGNSAPDKSGLPSDRFSAERTGGSVSTLTIQRTQQEDSAVYLCASSSGDRPGQFFGPGTRLTVL.

The chain carries TRBV5-1 and TRBJ2-1; TCRdb indicates TRBD1, and absent DNA this call remains unverified. This CDR3 region has 15 residues. CDR1 and CDR2 from the germline V gene are SGHRS and YFSETQ. The CDR3 is CASSLAPGAYNEQFF.

The rearrangement links TRBV20-1 to TRBJ1-2; the D call of TRBD1 rests on TCRdb alone, since no DNA is present to check it. The CDR3 is made up of 16 amino acids. The V gene's germline CDR1 is DFQATT and CDR2 SNEGSKA (reference sequence). This CDR3 is CSARDRVAGDVGGYTF.

The V gene is TRBV5-4, the J gene TRBJ2-3; TCRdb's D gene call, TRBD1, goes unchecked for lack of DNA. The CDR3 contains 15 residues. The germline CDR1 and CDR2 sequences are SGHNT and YYREEE (reference sequence). CDR3: CASSARDRLTDTQYF. Using reference TRBV5-4 and TRBJ2-3 for the parts outside the CDR3, the full variable domain is ETGVTQSPTHLIKTRGQQVTLRCSSQSGHNTVSWYQQALGQGPQFIFQYYREEENGRGNFPPRFSGLQFPNYSSELNVNALELDDSALYLCASSARDRLTDTQYFGPGTRLTVL.

The V and J genes are TRBV7-3 and TRBJ2-3; TCRdb gives TRBD1 as the D gene, but with no DNA this cannot be confirmed. CDR3 length equals 13 residues. Germline V gene sequence: CDR1 SGHTA, CDR2 FQGTGA. The CDR3 reads CASTPGRTDTQYF.

This sequence joins TRBV7-8 and TRBJ1-2; the TRBD1 assignment by TCRdb is unverifiable without DNA. The length of the CDR3 is 14 residues. Germline V gives CDR1 SGHVS, CDR2 FQNEAQ. The CDR3 reads CASSLASRGYGYTF.

The rearrangement joins TRBV20-1 to TRBJ2-1; TCRdb picks TRBD2, but there is no DNA to check that call. The CDR3 is 14 residues long. Germline CDR1 is DFQATT and CDR2 is SNEGSKA (reference sequence). CDR3 protein: CSARGLAGINEQFF.

This chain uses TRBV2 with TRBJ2-3; the TRBD1 assignment by TCRdb is unverifiable without DNA. Per germline, CDR1 SNHLY and CDR2 FYNNEI. This CDR3 has 15 residues. CDR3 loop: CASKFRTSYTDTQYF.

The chain carries TRBV7-3 and TRBJ2-1; TCRdb proposes TRBD1, but this gene call is untestable without DNA. The CDR3 covers 14 residues. CDR1 is SGHTA, CDR2 FQGTGA, per germline. This CDR3 reads CASSPRDRIGEQFF.